The rows below give T cell receptor beta chains drawn from one sample of a study of blood T cell repertoires in COVID-19. Assay: immunoSEQ multiplex PCR; the TCRdb copy retains only in-frame clones and omits some. The sample shows around 210,000 clones, 65% to 90% of them seen only once. The specimen sequenced was peripheral blood. These receptors all stem from a man over 45 with COVID-19, enrolled during active disease. The CDR3 runs from the conserved cysteine through the conserved F or W. D genes are given only for firm matches. Size is omitted from some rows. Given values are once, few, many or a class for expanded clones.

D,size,J,V,length,CDR3,DNA
.,few,TRBJ1-2,TRBV27,14,CASSTKSGYYGYTF,TGTGCCAGCAGCACGAAAAGCGGCTACTATGGCTACACCTTC
.,.,TRBJ1-2,TRBV3-1/TRBV3-2,15,CASNPNKQSNYGYTF,TGTGCCAGCAACCCGAATAAACAGTCTAACTATGGCTACACCTTC
TRBD1,.,TRBJ2-2,TRBV30,13,CAWDRGSDRELFF,TGTGCCTGGGACAGGGGGTCTGACCGGGAGCTGTTTTTT
.,.,TRBJ2-5,TRBV2,15,CASSDIGDIEETQYF,TGTGCCAGCAGTGATATTGGGGACATAGAAGAGACCCAGTACTTC
.,.,TRBJ2-7,TRBV28,12,CASSFNVAEQYF,TGTGCCAGCAGTTTTAATGTAGCCGAGCAGTACTTC
.,.,TRBJ2-2,TRBV5-1,14,CASNQDTNTGELFF,TGCGCCAGCAACCAGGACACGAACACCGGGGAGCTGTTTTTT
.,.,TRBJ2-7,TRBV5-1,12,CASSLNGGEQYF,TGCGCCAGCAGCTTGAACGGGGGCGAGCAGTACTTC
.,.,TRBJ1-1,TRBV27,17,CASSFTPLRGGATEAFF,TGTGCCAGCAGTTTTACTCCTCTTCGAGGGGGGGCCACTGAAGCTTTCTTT
.,few,TRBJ1-2,TRBV28,15,CASSPGDRQLYGYTF,TGTGCCAGCAGTCCGGGGGACCGGCAGCTATATGGCTACACCTTC
TRBD1,few,TRBJ1-1,TRBV4-1,13,CASSQTGTGEAFF,TGCGCCAGCAGCCAGACCGGGACAGGTGAAGCTTTCTTT
.,.,TRBJ2-1,TRBV5-1,14,CASNLGQVYNEQFF,TGCGCCAGCAATCTGGGACAAGTCTACAATGAGCAGTTCTTC
.,.,TRBJ2-3,TRBV5-1,14,CASSLGRGPDTQYF,TGCGCCAGCAGCTTGGGGCGGGGCCCAGATACGCAGTATTTT